These 21 T cell receptor beta chains came from one sample sequenced in a study of T cells in Graves' hyperthyroidism and ophthalmopathy. The CDR3 regions of TCR beta were amplified from RNA transcripts. The HTBI set primed first-round TCR CDR3 RT-PCR. TCRdb re-called the multiplex PCR reads through MiXCR, storing one row per CDR3 protein. The sample lists approximately 400,000 distinct CDR3 sequences, 19% seen once, with around 4% in the top ten. The material sequenced was blood. The receptors derive from a woman aged 18-30 years with Graves' hyperthyroidism.

Only a few counts were recorded for this clonotype. The chain joins TRBV18 to TRBJ1-5; D unresolved. V was pared by 3 bases and J by 3 bases, with 6 bases between. Germline V lookup: CDR1 KGHSH, CDR2 LQKENI. This CDR3 region has 13 residues. In DNA, the CDR3 is TGTGCCAGCTCACCGACACTCAATCAGCCCCAGCATTTT. Residues: CASSPTLNQPQHF.

This clonotype was found many times. The chain uses TRBV2 and TRBJ2-7; a weak D match, TRBD1 (5 bases). The germline gives CDR1 SNHLY, CDR2 FYNNEI. The CDR3 has 12 amino acids. Trimming pared 3 bases from V and 4 bases from J, leaving 7 bases between. CDR3 nucleotide sequence: TGTGCCAGCAGTGACAGGGCGTACGAGCAGTACTTC. It codes for CASSDRAYEQYF.

This clonotype was detected many times. V and J are TRBV7-9 and TRBJ2-7; TRBD2 might be the D (6 bases). Looked up from germline, CDR1 is SEHNR and CDR2 is FQNEAQ (reference sequence). The CDR3 contains 14 residues. V lost 5 bases and J 1 base, leaving 12 bases between the germline ends. In DNA, the CDR3 is TGTGCCAGCAGCGGTGGGGGGAGATCCTACGAGCAGTACTTC. It translates to CASSGGGRSYEQYF. Supplemented by reference TRBV7-9 and TRBJ2-7, the full variable domain reads DTGVSQNPRHKITKRGQNVTFRCDPISEHNRLYWYRQTLGQGPEFLTYFQNEAQLEKSRLLSDRFSAERPKGSFSTLEIQRTEQGDSAMYLCASSGGGRSYEQYFGPGTRLTVT.

This clonotype was observed many times. The rearrangement links TRBV28 to TRBJ1-6; 7 positions agree with TRBD1. There are 18 residues in the CDR3. The germline V gene encodes CDR1 MDHEN and CDR2 SYDVKM. V lost 4 bases and J lost 4; bases outside the gene matches: 13. The CDR3 DNA follows: TGTGCCAGCAGTTCCTATGCCGGGACAGTGGGGTATAATTCACCCCTCCACTTT. Translating gives CASSSYAGTVGYNSPLHF.

This clonotype occurred many times. The chain is built from TRBV3-1 and TRBJ2-7, with D unresolved. The CDR3 is made up of 14 amino acids. Germline V lookup: CDR1 LGHDT, CDR2 YNNKEL (reference sequence). V was pared by 4 bases and J by 0 bases, with 10 bases between. In DNA form, the CDR3 reads TGTGCCAGCAGCCCCAAGGCGATCTCCTACGAGCAGTACTTC. Translating gives CASSPKAISYEQYF.

This clonotype was seen ten or more times. This chain connects TRBV12-5 to TRBJ1-1, with no clear D. The germline CDR1 and CDR2 sequences are LGHNT and FRNRAP. Between the trimmed V and J ends, which lost 0 bases and 3 bases, there was a span of 17 bases. The CDR3 has 17 residues. In DNA form, the CDR3 reads TGTGCTAGTGGTTTGGTAGTTTCGGGGTCTAGCGACACTGAAGCTTTCTTT. This sequence encodes CASGLVVSGSSDTEAFF.

A note on this clonotype: A much larger clone is a single base away; this may be a read error. As DNA, the CDR3 is TGTGCCATCAGCCAAGTAGGACAGGGTACGGATGAAGCTTTCTTT. Translated, it gives CAISQVGQGTDEAFF. The rearrangement uses TRBV3-1 and TRBJ1-1; 8 bases match TRBD1. The germline V gene encodes CDR1 LGHDT and CDR2 YNNKEL (reference sequence). The CDR3 contains 15 residues.

V and J are TRBV20-1 and TRBJ1-1; 9 nucleotides agree with TRBD1. The ends lost 6 bases at V and 1 base at J; junction bases unmatched: 6. Germline CDR1 is DFQATT and CDR2 is SNEGSKA (reference sequence). This CDR3 is 14 amino acids long. CDR3 nucleotide sequence: TGCAGTGCCTCGGACAGGGGCGGGAACACTGAAGCTTTCTTT. It translates to CSASDRGGNTEAFF.

This clonotype was counted only a few times. One end of the junction fails to match germline, which may point to a read error. J is TRBJ1-1 and V is TRBV4-1; no reliable D call. Germline CDR1 is MGHRA and CDR2 is YSYEKL. The length of the CDR3 is 13 residues. In DNA form, the CDR3 reads TGCGCCAGCAACCAACCCTTTTCACCTGAAGCTTTCTTT. Translation: CASNQPFSPEAFF.

Many counts were recorded for this clonotype. The chain recombines TRBV27 with TRBJ2-2, with 7 positions matching TRBD1. There are 14 residues in the CDR3. The germline V gene has CDR1 MNHEY and CDR2 SMNVEV (reference sequence). Unmatched junction bases numbered 3, after V lost 5 bases and J lost 3 bases. The CDR3 coding sequence is TGTGCCAGCAGTCCGGGACAGCACACCGGGGAGCTGTTTTTT. It is translated as CASSPGQHTGELFF.

This clonotype occurred many times. V gene TRBV12-3 or TRBV12-4 combines with J gene TRBJ2-7; D perhaps matches TRBD1 (5 bases). The V and J ends lost 3 bases and 7 bases respectively, with 16 bases between them. The CDR3 runs 14 residues. The CDR3 loop is CASSFFEVAGEQYF. CDR3 in DNA: TGTGCCAGCAGTTTTTTCGAGGTGGCAGGGGAGCAGTACTTC.

Remarks on this clonotype: This may be a read error: a much more frequent sequence differs by one nucleotide. V is TRBV2 and J is TRBJ1-1; the match to TRBD1 covers 9 bases. The CDR3 has 14 amino acids. The germline V gene has CDR1 SNHLY and CDR2 FYNNEI. The CDR3 reads CASSGTGRDTEACF. In nucleotides, the CDR3 is TGTGCCAGCAGCGGGACAGGGAGGGACACTGAAGCTTGCTTT.

In its sample, this clonotype was seen many times. The CDR3 nucleotides read TGTGCCATCAGTGAAGTTCGGGGGACTAATCAGCCCCAGCATTTT. It codes for CAISEVRGTNQPQHF. The V and J genes are TRBV10-3 and TRBJ1-5; tentative D call: TRBD1 (5 bases). With 3 bases removed from V and 4 bases from J, the gap between germline ends came to 13 bases. The length of the CDR3 is 15 residues. Germline V CDR1 and CDR2: ENHRY, SYGVKD.

Many counts were recorded for this clonotype. The CDR3 DNA follows: TGTGCCAGCAGTTCCAGGGGGCTGGGGTATGGCTACACCTTC. It codes for CASSSRGLGYGYTF. The V gene is TRBV28, the J gene TRBJ1-2, with 8 nucleotides matching TRBD1. Germline V gives CDR1 MDHEN, CDR2 SYDVKM. CDR3 length equals 14 residues. Trimming took 4 bases from V and 5 from J; bases not matched to a gene: 6.

The chain is built from TRBV7-8 and TRBJ1-3; no firm D call. The V and J ends lost 5 bases and 0 bases respectively, with 5 bases between them. The CDR3 contains 13 residues. In germline, CDR1 is SGHVS, CDR2 FQNEAQ. CDR3 residues: CASSKNSGNTIYF. DNA of the CDR3: TGTGCCAGCAGCAAAAACTCTGGAAACACCATATATTTT.

At least ten counts were recorded for this clonotype. The rearrangement joins TRBV6-5 to TRBJ1-5; 9 bases match TRBD1. Germline loops: CDR1 MNHEY, CDR2 SVGAGI. Germline trimming cut 0 bases from V and 3 bases from J; bases unmatched to any gene: 3. The CDR3 contains 16 residues. The CDR3 DNA is TGTGCCAGCAGTTACTCGGGACAGGGATTCAATCAGCCCCAGCATTTT. Translating gives CASSYSGQGFNQPQHF.

In this sample, this clonotype turned up many times. V gene TRBV19 combines with J gene TRBJ1-1; 9 bases line up with TRBD1. Germline-derived CDR1 and CDR2 are LNHDA and SQIVND (reference sequence). Losses at the gene ends were 5 bases for V and 3 bases for J; bases not matched to a gene: 10. The CDR3 consists of 16 residues. The DNA of the CDR3 is TGTGCCAGTAGTTCAATACAGGGGGCTAAGGACACTGAAGCTTTCTTT. Translated: CASSSIQGAKDTEAFF.

This clonotype was recorded at least ten times. CDR3 DNA sequence: TGTGCCAGCAGCCCGAGATGGGGGGGACGGAACTACGAGCAGTACTTC. This translates into CASSPRWGGRNYEQYF. The V call is TRBV11-2, the J call TRBJ2-7, with TRBD2 matching 7 bases. The CDR3 contains 16 residues. Germline V CDR1 and CDR2: SGHAT, FQNNGV. After removal of 5 bases from V and 3 bases from J, the junction contained 13 bases not matched to a gene. The complete variable domain, with remaining parts taken from reference TRBV11-2 and TRBJ2-7, reads EAGVAQSPRYKIIEKRQSVAFWCNPISGHATLYWYQQILGQGPKLLIQFQNNGVVDDSQLPKDRFSAERLKGVDSTLKIQPAKLEDSAVYLCASSPRWGGRNYEQYFGPGTRLTVT.

Notes on this clonotype: One end of the junction is discordant with germline, which a read error may explain. The chain links TRBV7-8 to TRBJ2-2, with TRBD1 matching over 7 bases. Looked up from germline, CDR1 is SGHVS and CDR2 is FQNEAQ. This CDR3 region has 15 residues. CDR3 coding DNA: TGTGCCAGCAGCCGTACAGGGGCGAACACCGGGGATCTGTTTTTT. Encoded protein: CASSRTGANTGDLFF.

Ten or more counts support this clonotype. V is TRBV20-1 and J is TRBJ1-5; weak D call: TRBD1 (5 bases). Germline values: CDR1 DFQATT, CDR2 SNEGSKA (reference sequence). Trimming removed 1 base from V and 8 bases from J, with 12 bases in between. This CDR3 region has 13 residues. CDR3 coding DNA: TGCAGTGCTAGAGCCCAGGGCTTGGAGCCCCAGCATTTT. Translated, it gives CSARAQGLEPQHF.

This clonotype occurred many times. V gene TRBV28 combines with J gene TRBJ1-5; 8 bases line up with TRBD1. There are 14 residues in the CDR3. In germline, CDR1 is MDHEN, CDR2 SYDVKM. V shed 5 bases and J 7 bases; nucleotides not matched to a gene: 7. For the CDR3, the DNA is TGTGCCAGCAGTCAGGGGGCGGCCGAACAGCCCCAGCATTTT. Translating it yields CASSQGAAEQPQHF.